The 4 T cell receptor beta chains reported below all come from one sample, sequenced in a study of radiotherapy plus CTLA-4 blockade in lung cancer (dated by TCRdb to 2017 to 2018). Library preparation used the immunoSEQ multiplex PCR assay. This is the immuneACCESS table as TCRdb keeps it, with only in-frame sequences that have V and J called. A part of the clones is gone; compared with another copy, unresolved V genes explain less than half, and the rest is unexplained. The sample table shows about 38,000 clones, and 60% to 75% are seen once. Almost 9% of the sample lies in the top ten. The specimen comprised peripheral blood, sampled from a patient treated with radiotherapy plus ipilimumab. The origin of the receptors is a human donor with non-small cell lung cancer who had stable disease on radiotherapy plus ipilimumab.

This chain connects TRBV7-8 to TRBJ1-3; D may be TRBD1 (5 bases). CDR3 size: 16 residues. Looked up from germline, CDR1 is SGHVS and CDR2 is FQNEAQ. V lost 2 bases and J 3 bases, leaving 14 bases between the germline ends. CDR3 loop: CASSLTPQGSGNTIYF. The CDR3, as DNA: TGTGCCAGCAGCTTAACGCCGCAGGGTAGTGGAAACACCATATATTTT.

The V call is TRBV7-2, the J call TRBJ1-2; no clear D gene. This CDR3 is built from 14 residues. CDR1 and CDR2 (germline): SGHTA, FQGNSA. Trimming took 5 bases from V and 7 from J, leaving 17 bases between them. The CDR3 region has the DNA TGTGCCAGCAGCCCCGGTGCGGCCCGTGCTGGCTACACCTTC. Translating it yields CASSPGAARAGYTF. Full variable domain (missing parts from reference TRBV7-2 and TRBJ1-2): GAGVSQSPSNKVTEKGKDVELRCDPISGHTALYWYRQSLGQGLEFLIYFQGNSAPDKSGLPSDRFSAERTGGSVSTLTIQRTQQEDSAVYLCASSPGAARAGYTFGSGTRLTVV.

This sequence joins TRBV6-1 and TRBJ1-1; D ambiguous. Trimming stripped 3 bases from V and 4 bases from J, with 0 bases between. The length of the CDR3 is 10 residues. Looked up from germline, CDR1 is MNHNS and CDR2 is SASEGT. The CDR3 is CASSDTEAFF. CDR3 DNA: TGTGCCAGCAGTGACACTGAAGCTTTCTTT.

The genes are TRBV6-6 and TRBJ2-7, with 7 bases fitting TRBD1. This CDR3 is built from 13 residues. J gave up 0 bases and V 6 bases, and 2 bases lay outside the gene matches. Germline loops: CDR1 MNHNY, CDR2 SVGAGI (reference sequence). CDR3 DNA sequence: TGTGCCAGCAGCCCAGGGGGCTCCTACGAGCAGTACTTC. Translation gives CASSPGGSYEQYF.